This T cell receptor beta chain was observed in a study of T cell repertoires in cytomegalovirus infection. TCRdb fed the reads into MiXCR, producing one record per CDR3 protein. The sample yields roughly 250,000 distinct CDR3 sequences, 12% seen once. Study results and caveats: Accumulated public TCR beta family frequency recognized individuals carrying CMV together with the relevant HLA.

This clonotype has more than one count but fewer than ten. What it recognizes is unknown. The sequenced sample consisted of PBMCs. This TCR came from a human donor in good health (CMV status not recorded). Some clones in this sample may be carry-over from other donors' samples.

CDR3 sequence: CASSRTSGGSPSSYNEQFF. DNA for the CDR3: TGTGCCAGCAGCCGGACTAGCGGGGGTTCCCCGAGCTCCTACAATGAGCAGTTCTTC. V and J are TRBV7-3 and TRBJ2-1; 13 bases fit TRBD2. From germline, CDR1 is SGHTA and CDR2 FQGTGA. J was trimmed by 0 bases and V by 5 bases; bases with no gene match: 10. The CDR3 loop spans 19 amino acids.